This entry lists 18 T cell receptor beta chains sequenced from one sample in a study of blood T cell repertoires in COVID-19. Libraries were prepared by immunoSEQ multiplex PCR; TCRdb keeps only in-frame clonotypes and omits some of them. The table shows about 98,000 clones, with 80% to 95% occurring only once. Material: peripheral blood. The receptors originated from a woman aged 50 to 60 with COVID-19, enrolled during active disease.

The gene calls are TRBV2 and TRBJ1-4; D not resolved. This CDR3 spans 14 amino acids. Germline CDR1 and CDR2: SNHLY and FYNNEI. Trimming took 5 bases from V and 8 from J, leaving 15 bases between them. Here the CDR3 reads CASSITIGEEKLFF. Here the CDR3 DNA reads TGTGCCAGCAGTATAACAATCGGGGAAGAAAAACTGTTTTTT.

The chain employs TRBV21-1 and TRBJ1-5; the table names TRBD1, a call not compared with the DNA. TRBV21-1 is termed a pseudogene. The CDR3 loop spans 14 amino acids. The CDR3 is CASSKGRGNQPQHF. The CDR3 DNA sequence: TGTGCCAGCAGCAAAGGCAGGGGGAATCAGCCCCAGCATTTT.

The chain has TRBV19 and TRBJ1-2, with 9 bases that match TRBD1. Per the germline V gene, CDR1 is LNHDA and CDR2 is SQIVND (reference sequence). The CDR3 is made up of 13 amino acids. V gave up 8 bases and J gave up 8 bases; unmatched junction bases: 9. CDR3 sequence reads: CASPRDRENGYTF. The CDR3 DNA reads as TGTGCCAGTCCCCGGGACAGGGAGAACGGCTACACCTTC.

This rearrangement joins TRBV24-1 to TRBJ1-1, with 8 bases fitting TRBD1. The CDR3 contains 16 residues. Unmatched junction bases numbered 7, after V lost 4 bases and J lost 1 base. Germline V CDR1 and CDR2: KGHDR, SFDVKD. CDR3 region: CATSESLGQGNTEAFF. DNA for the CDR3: TGTGCCACCAGTGAGTCACTAGGACAGGGGAACACTGAAGCTTTCTTT.

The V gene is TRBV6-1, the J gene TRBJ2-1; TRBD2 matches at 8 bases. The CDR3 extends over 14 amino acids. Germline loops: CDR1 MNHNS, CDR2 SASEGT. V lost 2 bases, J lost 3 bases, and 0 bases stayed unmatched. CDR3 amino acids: CASSESGGYNEQFF. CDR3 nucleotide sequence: TGTGCCAGCAGTGAAAGCGGGGGCTACAATGAGCAGTTCTTC.

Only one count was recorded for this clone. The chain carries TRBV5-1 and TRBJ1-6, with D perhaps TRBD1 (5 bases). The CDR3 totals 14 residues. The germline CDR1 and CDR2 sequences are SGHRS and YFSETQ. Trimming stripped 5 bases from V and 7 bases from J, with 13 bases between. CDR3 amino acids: CASSPGLSNSPLHF. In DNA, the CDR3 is TGCGCCAGCAGTCCGGGACTTTCAAATTCACCCCTCCACTTT.

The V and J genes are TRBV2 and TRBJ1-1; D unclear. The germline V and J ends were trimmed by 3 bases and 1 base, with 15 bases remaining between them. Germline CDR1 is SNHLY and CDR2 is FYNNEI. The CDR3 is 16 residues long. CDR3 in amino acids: CASSEPSLVRNTEAFF. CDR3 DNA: TGTGCCAGCAGTGAGCCGTCTTTAGTTCGGAACACTGAAGCTTTCTTT.

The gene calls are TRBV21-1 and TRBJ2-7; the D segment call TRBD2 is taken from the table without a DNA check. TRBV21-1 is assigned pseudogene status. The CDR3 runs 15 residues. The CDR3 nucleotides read TGTGCCAGCAGCAATAGCTCGGTTTTGTGTTACGAGCAGTACGTC. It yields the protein CASSNSSVLCYEQYV.

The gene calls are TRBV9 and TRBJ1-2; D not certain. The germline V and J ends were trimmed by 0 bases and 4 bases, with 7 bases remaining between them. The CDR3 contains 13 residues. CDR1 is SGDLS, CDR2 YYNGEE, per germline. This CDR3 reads CASSVALSYGYTF. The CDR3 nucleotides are TGTGCCAGCAGCGTAGCACTTTCCTATGGCTACACCTTC.

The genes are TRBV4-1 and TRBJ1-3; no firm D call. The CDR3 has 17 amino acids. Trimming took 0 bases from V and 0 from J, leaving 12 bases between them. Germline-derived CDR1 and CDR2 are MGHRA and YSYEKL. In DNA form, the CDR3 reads TGCGCCAGCAGCCAAGATTTGCTCACAGACTCTGGAAACACCATATATTTT. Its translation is CASSQDLLTDSGNTIYF.

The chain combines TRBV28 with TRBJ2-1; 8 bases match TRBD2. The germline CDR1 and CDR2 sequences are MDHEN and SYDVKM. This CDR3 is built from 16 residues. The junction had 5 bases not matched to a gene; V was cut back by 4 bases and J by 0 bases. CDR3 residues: CASSSPGGASYNEQFF. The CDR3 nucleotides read TGTGCCAGCAGTTCGCCGGGGGGGGCCTCCTACAATGAGCAGTTCTTC.

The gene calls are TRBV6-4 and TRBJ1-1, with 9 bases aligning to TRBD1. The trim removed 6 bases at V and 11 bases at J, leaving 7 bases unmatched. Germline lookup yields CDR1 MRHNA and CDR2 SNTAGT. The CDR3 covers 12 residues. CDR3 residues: CASSPGQGCAFF. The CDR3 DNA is TGTGCCAGCAGCCCTGGACAGGGGTGCGCTTTCTTT.

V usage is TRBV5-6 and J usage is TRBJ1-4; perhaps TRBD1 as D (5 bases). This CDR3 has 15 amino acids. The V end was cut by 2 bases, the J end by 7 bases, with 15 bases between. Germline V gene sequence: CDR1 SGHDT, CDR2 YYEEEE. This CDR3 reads CASSFMQGMSEKLFF. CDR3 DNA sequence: TGTGCCAGCAGCTTCATGCAGGGAATGAGTGAAAAACTGTTTTTT.

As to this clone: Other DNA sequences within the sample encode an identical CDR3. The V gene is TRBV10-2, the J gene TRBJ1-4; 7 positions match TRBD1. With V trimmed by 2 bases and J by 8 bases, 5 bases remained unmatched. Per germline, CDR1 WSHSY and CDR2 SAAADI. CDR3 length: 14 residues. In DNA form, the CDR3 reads TGCGCCAGCAGTGAGAACAGGGGTGGCGAAAAACTGTTTTTT. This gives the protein CASSENRGGEKLFF.

The CDR3 sequence: CASSPGTASTDTQYF. In DNA form, the CDR3 reads TGTGCCAGCAGCCCGGGGACAGCAAGCACAGATACGCAGTATTTT. This sequence joins TRBV5-4 and TRBJ2-3; 7 bases are shared with TRBD1. The CDR3 has 15 amino acids. Trimming at V came to 4 bases and at J to 0 bases, leaving 5 bases not matched to a gene. Germline-derived CDR1 and CDR2 are SGHNT and YYREEE (reference sequence).

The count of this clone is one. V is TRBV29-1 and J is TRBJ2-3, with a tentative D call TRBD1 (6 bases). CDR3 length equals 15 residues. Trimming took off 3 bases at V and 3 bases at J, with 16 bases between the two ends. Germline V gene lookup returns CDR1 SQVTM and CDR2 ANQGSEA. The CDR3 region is CSVDRAQTGTDTQYF. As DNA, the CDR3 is TGCAGCGTTGACCGGGCCCAAACAGGGACAGATACGCAGTATTTT.

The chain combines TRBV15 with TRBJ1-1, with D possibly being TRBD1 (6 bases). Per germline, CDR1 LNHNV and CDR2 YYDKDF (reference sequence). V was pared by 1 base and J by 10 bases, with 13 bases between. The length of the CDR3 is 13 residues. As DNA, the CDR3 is TGTGCCACCAGCAGAGGGGGGCCGAACCGAGCTTTCTTT. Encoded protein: CATSRGGPNRAFF.

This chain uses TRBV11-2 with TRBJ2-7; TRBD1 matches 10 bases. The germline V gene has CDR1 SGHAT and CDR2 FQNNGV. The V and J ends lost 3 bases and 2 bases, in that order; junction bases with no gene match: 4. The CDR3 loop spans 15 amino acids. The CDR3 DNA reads TGTGCCAGCAGCTTGGGGACAGGGGTGCCCTACGAGCAGTACGTC. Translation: CASSLGTGVPYEQYV.